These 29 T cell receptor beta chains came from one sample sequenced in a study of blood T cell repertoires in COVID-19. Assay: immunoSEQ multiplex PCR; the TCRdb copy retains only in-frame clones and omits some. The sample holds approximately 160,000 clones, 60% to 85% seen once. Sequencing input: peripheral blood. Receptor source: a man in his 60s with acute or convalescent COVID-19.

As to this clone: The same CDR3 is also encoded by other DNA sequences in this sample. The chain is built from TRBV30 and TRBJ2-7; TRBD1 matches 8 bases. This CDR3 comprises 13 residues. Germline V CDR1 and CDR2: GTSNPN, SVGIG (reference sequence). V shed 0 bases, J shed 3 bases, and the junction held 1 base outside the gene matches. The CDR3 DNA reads TGTGCCTGGAGTGTCGGACAGGGCTACGAGCAGTACTTC. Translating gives CAWSVGQGYEQYF.

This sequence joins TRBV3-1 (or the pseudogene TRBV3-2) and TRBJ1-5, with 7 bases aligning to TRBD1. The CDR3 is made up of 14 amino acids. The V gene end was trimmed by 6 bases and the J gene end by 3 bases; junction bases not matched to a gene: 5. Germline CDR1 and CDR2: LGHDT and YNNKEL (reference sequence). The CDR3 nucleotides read TGTGCCAGCAGTCCTCAGGGGGTCAATCAGCCCCAGCATTTT. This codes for CASSPQGVNQPQHF.

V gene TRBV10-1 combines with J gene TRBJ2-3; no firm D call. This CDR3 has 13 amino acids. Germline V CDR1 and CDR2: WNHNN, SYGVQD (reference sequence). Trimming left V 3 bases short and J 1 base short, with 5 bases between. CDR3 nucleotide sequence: TGCGCCAGCAGTGATTCCGGCACAGATACGCAGTATTTT. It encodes CASSDSGTDTQYF.

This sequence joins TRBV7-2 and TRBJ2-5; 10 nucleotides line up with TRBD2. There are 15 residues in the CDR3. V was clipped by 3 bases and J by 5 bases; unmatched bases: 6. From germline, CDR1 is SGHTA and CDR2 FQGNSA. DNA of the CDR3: TGTGCCAGCAGCTTCTCTAGCGGGGGTCGGGAGACCCAGTACTTC. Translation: CASSFSSGGRETQYF.

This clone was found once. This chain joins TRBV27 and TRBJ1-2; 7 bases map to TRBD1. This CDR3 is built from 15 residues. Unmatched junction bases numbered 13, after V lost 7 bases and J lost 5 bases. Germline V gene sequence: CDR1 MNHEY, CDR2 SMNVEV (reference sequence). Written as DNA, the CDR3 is TGTGCCAGCACCAGGACAGGCCTAATCCCTTATGGCTACACCTTC. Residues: CASTRTGLIPYGYTF.

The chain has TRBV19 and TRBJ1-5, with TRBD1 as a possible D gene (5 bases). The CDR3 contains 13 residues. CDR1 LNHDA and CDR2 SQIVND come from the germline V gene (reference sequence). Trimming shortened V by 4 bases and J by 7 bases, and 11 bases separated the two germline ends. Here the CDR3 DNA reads TGTGCCAGTAGTAAAGGACATTCCCAGCCCCAGCATTTT. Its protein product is CASSKGHSQPQHF.

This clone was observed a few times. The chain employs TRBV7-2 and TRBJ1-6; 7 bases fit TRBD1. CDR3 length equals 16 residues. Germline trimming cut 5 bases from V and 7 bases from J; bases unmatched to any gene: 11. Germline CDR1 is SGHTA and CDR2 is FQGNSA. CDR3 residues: CASSAGLTGLNSPLHF. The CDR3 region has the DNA TGTGCCAGCAGCGCGGGCCTGACAGGGTTAAATTCACCCCTCCACTTT. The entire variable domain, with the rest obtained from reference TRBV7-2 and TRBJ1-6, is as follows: GAGVSQSPSNKVTEKGKDVELRCDPISGHTALYWYRQSLGQGLEFLIYFQGNSAPDKSGLPSDRFSAERTGGSVSTLTIQRTQQEDSAVYLCASSAGLTGLNSPLHFGNGTRLTVT.

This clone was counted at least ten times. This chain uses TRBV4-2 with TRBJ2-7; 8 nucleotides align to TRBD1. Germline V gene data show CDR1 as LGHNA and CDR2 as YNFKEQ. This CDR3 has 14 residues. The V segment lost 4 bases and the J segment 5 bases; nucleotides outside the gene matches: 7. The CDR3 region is CASSLRTGSHEQYF. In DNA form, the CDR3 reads TGTGCCAGCAGCCTCAGGACAGGGTCCCACGAGCAGTACTTC.

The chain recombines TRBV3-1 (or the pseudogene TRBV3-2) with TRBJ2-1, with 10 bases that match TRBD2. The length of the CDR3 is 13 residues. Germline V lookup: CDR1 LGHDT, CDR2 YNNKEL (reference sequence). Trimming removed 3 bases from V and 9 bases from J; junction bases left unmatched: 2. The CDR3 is CASSQGLASEQFF. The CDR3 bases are TGTGCCAGCAGCCAGGGACTAGCGAGTGAGCAGTTCTTC.

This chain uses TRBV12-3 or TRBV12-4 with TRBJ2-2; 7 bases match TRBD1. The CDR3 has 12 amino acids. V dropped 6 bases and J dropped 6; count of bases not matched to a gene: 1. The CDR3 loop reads CASSQGAGELFF. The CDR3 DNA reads TGTGCCAGCAGCCAGGGGGCCGGGGAGCTGTTTTTT.

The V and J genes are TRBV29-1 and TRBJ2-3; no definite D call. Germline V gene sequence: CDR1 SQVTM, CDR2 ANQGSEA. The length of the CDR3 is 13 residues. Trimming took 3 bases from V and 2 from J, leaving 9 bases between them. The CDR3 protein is CSVEVSYTDTQYF. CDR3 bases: TGCAGCGTTGAGGTCAGTTACACAGATACGCAGTATTTT.

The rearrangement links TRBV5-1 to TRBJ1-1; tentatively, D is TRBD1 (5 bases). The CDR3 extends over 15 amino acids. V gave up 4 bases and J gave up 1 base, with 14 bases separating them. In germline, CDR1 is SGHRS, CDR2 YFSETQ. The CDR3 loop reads CASSPSGAPNTEAFF. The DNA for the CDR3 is TGCGCCAGCAGCCCTAGCGGGGCCCCGAACACTGAAGCTTTCTTT.

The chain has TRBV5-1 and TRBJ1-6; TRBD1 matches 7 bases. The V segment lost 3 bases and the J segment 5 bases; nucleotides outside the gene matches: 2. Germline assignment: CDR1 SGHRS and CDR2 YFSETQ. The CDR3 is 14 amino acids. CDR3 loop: CASSWDRNNSPLHF. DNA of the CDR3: TGCGCCAGCAGCTGGGACAGAAATAATTCACCCCTCCACTTT. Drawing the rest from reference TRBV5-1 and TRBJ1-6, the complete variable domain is KAGVTQTPRYLIKTRGQQVTLSCSPISGHRSVSWYQQTPGQGLQFLFEYFSETQRNKGNFPGRFSGRQFSNSRSEMNVSTLELGDSALYLCASSWDRNNSPLHFGNGTRLTVT.

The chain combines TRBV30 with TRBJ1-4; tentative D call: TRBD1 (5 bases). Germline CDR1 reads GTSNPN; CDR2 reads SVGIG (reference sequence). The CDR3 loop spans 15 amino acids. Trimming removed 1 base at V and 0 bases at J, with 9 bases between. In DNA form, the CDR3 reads TGTGCCTGGAGTGGGCAGGGCGCAACTAATGAAAAACTGTTTTTT. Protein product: CAWSGQGATNEKLFF.

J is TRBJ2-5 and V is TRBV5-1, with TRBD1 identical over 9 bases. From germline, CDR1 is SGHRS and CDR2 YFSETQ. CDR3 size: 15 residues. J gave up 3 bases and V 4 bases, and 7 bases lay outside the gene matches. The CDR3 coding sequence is TGCGCCAGCAGCGCTCCGGGGACAGGGAAAGAGACCCAGTACTTC. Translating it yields CASSAPGTGKETQYF.

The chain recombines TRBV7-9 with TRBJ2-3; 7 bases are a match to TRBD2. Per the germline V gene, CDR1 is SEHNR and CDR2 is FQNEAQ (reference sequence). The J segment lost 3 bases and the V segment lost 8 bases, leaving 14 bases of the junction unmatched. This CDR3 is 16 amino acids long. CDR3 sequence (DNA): TGTGCCAGCCCAGCACCGCACAGCGGGGAAACAGATACGCAGTATTTT. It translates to CASPAPHSGETDTQYF.

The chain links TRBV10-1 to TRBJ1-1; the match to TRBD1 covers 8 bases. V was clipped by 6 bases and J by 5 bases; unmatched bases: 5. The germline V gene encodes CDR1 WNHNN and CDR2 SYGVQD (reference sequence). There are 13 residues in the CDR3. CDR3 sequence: CASRTDRDTEAFF. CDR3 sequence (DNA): TGCGCCAGCAGAACGGACAGGGATACTGAAGCTTTCTTT.

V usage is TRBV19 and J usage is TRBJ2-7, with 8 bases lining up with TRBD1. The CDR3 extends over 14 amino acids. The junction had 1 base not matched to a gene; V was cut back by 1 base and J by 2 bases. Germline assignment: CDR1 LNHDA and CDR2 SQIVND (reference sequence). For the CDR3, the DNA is TGTGCCAGTAGTATAGGGACAGGGACCTACGAGCAGTACTTC. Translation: CASSIGTGTYEQYF.

CDR3 bases: TGCGCCAGCACCGACGACAGCGCCTACGAGCAGTACTTC. This translates into CASTDDSAYEQYF. The rearrangement joins TRBV10-2 to TRBJ2-7; perhaps TRBD1 as D (5 bases). V was shortened by 7 bases and J by 2 bases, with 12 bases between the two germline ends. CDR1 and CDR2 (germline): WSHSY, SAAADI. This CDR3 contains 13 residues.

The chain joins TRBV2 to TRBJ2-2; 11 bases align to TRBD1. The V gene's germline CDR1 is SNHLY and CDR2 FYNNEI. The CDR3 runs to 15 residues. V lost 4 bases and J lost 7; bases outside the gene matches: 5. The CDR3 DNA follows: TGTGCCAGCAGTGGGACAGGGGGCGCGGGCGGGGAGCTGTTTTTT. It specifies CASSGTGGAGGELFF. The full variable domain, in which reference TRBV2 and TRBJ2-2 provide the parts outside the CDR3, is EPEVTQTPSHQVTQMGQEVILRCVPISNHLYFYWYRQILGQKVEFLVSFYNNEISEKSEIFDDQFSVERPDGSNFTLKIRSTKLEDSAMYFCASSGTGGAGGELFFGEGSRLTVL.

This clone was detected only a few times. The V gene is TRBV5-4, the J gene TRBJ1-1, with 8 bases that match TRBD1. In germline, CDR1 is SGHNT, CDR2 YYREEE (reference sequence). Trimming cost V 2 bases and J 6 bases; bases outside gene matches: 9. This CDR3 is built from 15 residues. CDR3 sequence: CASSFSTGTGAEAFF. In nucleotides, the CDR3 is TGTGCCAGCAGCTTTTCCACCGGGACAGGTGCTGAAGCTTTCTTT.

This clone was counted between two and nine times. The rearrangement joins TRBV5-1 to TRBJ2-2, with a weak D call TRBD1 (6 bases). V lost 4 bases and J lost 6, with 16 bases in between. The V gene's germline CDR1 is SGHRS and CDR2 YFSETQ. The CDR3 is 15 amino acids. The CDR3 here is CASSETHHRAGELFF. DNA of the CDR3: TGCGCCAGCAGCGAGACCCACCACAGGGCCGGGGAGCTGTTTTTT. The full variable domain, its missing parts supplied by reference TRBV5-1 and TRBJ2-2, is KAGVTQTPRYLIKTRGQQVTLSCSPISGHRSVSWYQQTPGQGLQFLFEYFSETQRNKGNFPGRFSGRQFSNSRSEMNVSTLELGDSALYLCASSETHHRAGELFFGEGSRLTVL.

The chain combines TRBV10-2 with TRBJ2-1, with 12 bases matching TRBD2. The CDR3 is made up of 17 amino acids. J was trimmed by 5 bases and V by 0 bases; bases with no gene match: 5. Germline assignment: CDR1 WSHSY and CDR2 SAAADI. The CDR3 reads CASSESELAGGHNEQFF. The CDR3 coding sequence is TGCGCCAGCAGTGAGTCTGAGCTAGCGGGGGGGCACAATGAGCAGTTCTTC.

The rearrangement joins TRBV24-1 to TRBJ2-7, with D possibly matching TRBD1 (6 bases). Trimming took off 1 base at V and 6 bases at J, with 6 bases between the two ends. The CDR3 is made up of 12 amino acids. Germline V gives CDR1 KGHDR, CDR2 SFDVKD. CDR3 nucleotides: TGTGCCACCAGTGATTTAGGGGGCGAGCAGTACTTC. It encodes CATSDLGGEQYF.

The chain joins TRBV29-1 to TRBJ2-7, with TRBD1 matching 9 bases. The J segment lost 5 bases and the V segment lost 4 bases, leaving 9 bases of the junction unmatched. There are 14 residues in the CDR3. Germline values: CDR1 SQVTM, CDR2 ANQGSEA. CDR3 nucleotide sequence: TGCAGCGTTGTATCCCGGGACAGGGACCACGAGCAGTACTTC. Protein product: CSVVSRDRDHEQYF.

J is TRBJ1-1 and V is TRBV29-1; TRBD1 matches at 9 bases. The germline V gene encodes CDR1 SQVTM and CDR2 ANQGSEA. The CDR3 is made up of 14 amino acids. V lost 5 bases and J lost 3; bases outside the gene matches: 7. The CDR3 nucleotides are TGCAGCGTTTACACAGGGGGCGCGTACACTGAAGCTTTCTTT. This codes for CSVYTGGAYTEAFF. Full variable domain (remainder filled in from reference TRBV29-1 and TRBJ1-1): SAVISQKPSRDICQRGTSLTIQCQVDSQVTMMFWYRQQPGQSLTLIATANQGSEATYESGFVIDKFPISRPNLTFSTLTVSNMSPEDSSIYLCSVYTGGAYTEAFFGQGTRLTVV.

The CDR3 region is CASSLIPTNTGELFF. CDR3 bases: TGTGCCAGCAGCTTAATACCTACGAACACCGGGGAGCTGTTTTTT. V gene TRBV7-2 combines with J gene TRBJ2-2, with unresolved D. Trimming stripped 2 bases from V and 0 bases from J, with 7 bases between. The CDR3 sequence is 15 residues long. Germline V gives CDR1 SGHTA, CDR2 FQGNSA.

The CDR3 is CASSIGGADTQYF. The CDR3 region has the DNA TGTGCCAGTAGTATAGGGGGCGCAGATACGCAGTATTTT. V usage is TRBV19 and J usage is TRBJ2-3, with D possibly matching TRBD1 (5 bases). Germline loops: CDR1 LNHDA, CDR2 SQIVND (reference sequence). The V and J ends lost 1 base and 4 bases respectively, with 6 bases between them. The CDR3 is 13 residues long.

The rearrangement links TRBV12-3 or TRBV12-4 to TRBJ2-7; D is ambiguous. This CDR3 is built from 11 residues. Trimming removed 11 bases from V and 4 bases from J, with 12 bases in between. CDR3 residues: CACSSGYEQYF. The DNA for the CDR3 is TGTGCCTGTAGTTCAGGATACGAGCAGTACTTC.